This T cell receptor (beta chain) was captured in a study of T cell responses to AZD1222 COVID-19 vaccine. Germline assignment: CDR1 SGHRS and CDR2 YFSETQ. The J segment lost 2 bases and the V segment lost 0 bases, leaving 8 bases of the junction unmatched. This CDR3 has 17 residues. Generated by immunoSEQ multiplex PCR, the TCRdb table keeps only in-frame clones and is missing some. The repertoire holds tens of thousands of clones, with 70% to 90% as singletons. J is TRBJ2-7 and V is TRBV5-1; 10 bases are shared with TRBD2. This clonotype originated in an adult in good health. Source: peripheral blood, taken on day 0 of AZD1222 vaccination. The CDR3 sequence is CASSLEASGRIPYEQYF. The CDR3 coding sequence is TGCGCCAGCAGCTTGGAGGCTAGCGGGAGAATTCCCTACGAGCAGTACTTC.